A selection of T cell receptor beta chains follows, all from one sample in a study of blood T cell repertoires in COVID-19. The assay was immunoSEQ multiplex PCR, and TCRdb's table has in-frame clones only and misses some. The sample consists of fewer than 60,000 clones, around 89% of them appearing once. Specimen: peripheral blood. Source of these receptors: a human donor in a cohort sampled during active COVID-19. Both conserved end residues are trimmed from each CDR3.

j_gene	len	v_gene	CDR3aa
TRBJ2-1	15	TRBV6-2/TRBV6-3	ASSRGLAFSSYNEQF
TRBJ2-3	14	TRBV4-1	ASSQEGLPSTDTQY
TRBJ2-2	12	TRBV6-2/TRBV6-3	ASSSGQFTGELF
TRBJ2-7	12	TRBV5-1	ASSLEVGTREQY
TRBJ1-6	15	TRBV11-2	ASSLTRQGAGYSPLH
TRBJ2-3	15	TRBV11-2	ASSLYAGGPSRDTQY
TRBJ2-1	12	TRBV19	ASSISLGRNEQF
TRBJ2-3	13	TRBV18	ASSPPTLSTDTQY
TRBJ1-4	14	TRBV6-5	ASSYSNPGSNEKLF
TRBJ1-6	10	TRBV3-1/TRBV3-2	ASSHQNSPLH
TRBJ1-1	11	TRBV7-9	ASSFTGLTEAF
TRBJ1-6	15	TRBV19	ASTRKGTGAYNSPLH
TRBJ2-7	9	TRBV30	AWGGTTEQY